The 9 T cell receptor beta chains presented below share a single source sample, sequenced in a study of blood T cell repertoires in COVID-19 (dated by TCRdb to 2018 to 2021). Library method: the immunoSEQ multiplex PCR assay. TCRdb obtained this table from immuneACCESS and retained in-frame rearrangements with V and J assigned. These tables miss some clones; where compared with another copy, unresolved V genes account for less than half of the shortfall, and the remainder is unexplained. The sample yields about 93,000 clones; around 90% were counted once. The ten largest account for over 5% of the sample. Input material: peripheral blood. These receptors came from a man aged 55-75 years with COVID-19, enrolled during active disease.

This clone was recorded once. The gene calls are TRBV10-3 and TRBJ1-5, with 8 positions matching TRBD1. Germline CDR1 ENHRY, CDR2 SYGVKD. V lost 3 bases, J lost 4 bases, and 8 bases stayed unmatched. The CDR3 length is 16 residues. This chain's CDR3 is CAISDAGTGVNQPQHF. The CDR3 coding sequence is TGTGCCATCAGTGATGCCGGGACAGGAGTAAATCAGCCCCAGCATTTT.

CDR3 nucleotide sequence: TGTGCCAGCAGCCAAGCGGGGGGGAATGAAAAACTGTTTTTT. Translating gives CASSQAGGNEKLFF. The genes are TRBV3-1 (or the pseudogene TRBV3-2) and TRBJ1-4; D perhaps matches TRBD1 (5 bases). The V end was cut by 1 base, the J end by 5 bases, with 8 bases between. The CDR3 is made up of 14 amino acids. The germline gives CDR1 LGHDT, CDR2 YNNKEL (reference sequence).

The chain employs TRBV24-1 and TRBJ2-5, with D perhaps matching TRBD2 (5 bases). The V gene lost 5 bases and the J gene lost 5 bases, with 11 bases spanning the gap. Germline V gene sequence: CDR1 KGHDR, CDR2 SFDVKD. The length of the CDR3 is 13 residues. The CDR3 region is CATSAGGRETQYF. In nucleotides, the CDR3 is TGTGCCACCAGTGCAGGCGGGCGGGAGACCCAGTACTTC.

The V and J genes are TRBV12-5 and TRBJ2-7; 7 bases fit TRBD1. The trim removed 3 bases at V and 3 bases at J, leaving 5 bases unmatched. This CDR3 spans 14 amino acids. Germline lookup yields CDR1 LGHNT and CDR2 FRNRAP. For the CDR3, the DNA is TGTGCTAGTGGTTTAGGACAGGAGGTCTACGAGCAGTACTTC. Protein sequence: CASGLGQEVYEQYF.

The chain uses TRBV30 and TRBJ1-2, with D perhaps TRBD1 (6 bases). CDR3 length: 14 residues. Germline-derived CDR1 and CDR2 are GTSNPN and SVGIG (reference sequence). The V gene lost 2 bases and the J gene lost 4 bases, with 14 bases spanning the gap. CDR3 protein: CAWSHNRDSYGYTF. The CDR3 region has the DNA TGTGCCTGGAGTCACAACAGGGATAGCTATGGCTACACCTTC.

The V call is TRBV5-1, the J call TRBJ2-5; no firm D call. Germline V gives CDR1 SGHRS, CDR2 YFSETQ. The CDR3 is 15 residues long. Trimming took 2 bases from V and 5 from J, leaving 16 bases between them. The CDR3 here is CASSFFSGGEETQYF. DNA for the CDR3: TGCGCCAGCAGCTTTTTTTCCGGCGGTGAGGAGACCCAGTACTTC.

The V and J genes are TRBV18 and TRBJ2-1; 11 bases are shared with TRBD2. The J segment lost 8 bases and the V segment lost 0 bases, leaving 6 bases of the junction unmatched. The CDR3 is 16 amino acids. Germline V gives CDR1 KGHSH, CDR2 LQKENI. The CDR3 loop reads CASSPPDGLAGYEQFF. The CDR3 bases are TGTGCCAGCTCACCACCGGACGGACTAGCGGGTTATGAGCAGTTCTTC.

CDR3 bases: TGTGCCGCCGGGGGGCCCAATCAGCCCCAGCATTTT. This encodes CAAGGPNQPQHF. The genes are TRBV28 and TRBJ1-5; perhaps TRBD1 as D (6 bases). The CDR3 totals 12 residues. V was clipped by 11 bases and J by 3 bases, with 11 bases between them. Germline CDR1 MDHEN, CDR2 SYDVKM. Looking up the rest from reference TRBV28 and TRBJ1-5 gives the full variable domain: DVKVTQSSRYLVKRTGEKVFLECVQDMDHENMFWYRQDPGLGLRLIYFSYDVKMKEKGDIPEGYSVSREKKERFSLILESASTNQTSMYLCAAGGPNQPQHFGDGTRLSIL.

This chain connects TRBV3-1 (or the pseudogene TRBV3-2) to TRBJ1-2, with 9 bases aligning to TRBD1. The CDR3 contains 14 residues. V dropped 1 base and J dropped 5; count of bases not matched to a gene: 2. Germline-derived CDR1 and CDR2 are LGHDT and YNNKEL (reference sequence). This CDR3 reads CASSQGDREYGYTF. DNA for the CDR3: TGTGCCAGCAGCCAAGGGGACAGGGAGTATGGCTACACCTTC.